These T cell receptor beta chains were read from a single sample in a study of T cell changes during pregnancy in multiple sclerosis. TCRdb keeps only in-frame clones here, not all; method: immunoSEQ multiplex PCR. Here the sample spans about 36,000 clones, around 90% being singletons. Specimen: CD4+ T cells from peripheral blood mononuclear cells, collected after pregnancy. The source is a female donor with multiple sclerosis, enrolled in a pregnancy study. The CDR3 runs from the conserved cysteine through the conserved F or W. A D gene is named only where the DNA matches it firmly. Clone size is stated in some rows and not others, as once, few, many or a class when expanded.

J | V | size | D | DNA | CDR3
TRBJ2-7 | TRBV19 | . | TRBD1 | TGTGCCAGTCGTCCGGGACAGGGAGGCCACTACGAGCAGTACTTC | CASRPGQGGHYEQYF
TRBJ2-7 | TRBV6-6 | . | TRBD1 | TGTGCCAGCAACTTCAGGACAGGGGCGTCCTACGAGCAGTACTTC | CASNFRTGASYEQYF
TRBJ2-7 | TRBV18 | . | . | TGTGCCAGCTCACCGAGGAACTCCTACGAGCAGTACTTC | CASSPRNSYEQYF
TRBJ2-7 | TRBV7-8 | . | . | TGTGCCAGCAGCTTAGGGCAGGGGAACTACGAGCAGTACTTC | CASSLGQGNYEQYF
TRBJ1-1 | TRBV6-1 | . | . | TGTGCCAGCCGTAAGGGGTTTAACACTGAAGCTTTCTTT | CASRKGFNTEAFF
TRBJ2-1 | TRBV11-2 | . | TRBD2 | TGTGCCAGCAGCTCGGGACTAGTGGGGAGGGAGCAGTTCTTC | CASSSGLVGREQFF
TRBJ2-3 | TRBV5-1 | . | . | TGCGCCAGCAGCCAAAGCGCGGGTCGGGATACGCAGTATTTT | CASSQSAGRDTQYF
TRBJ2-5 | TRBV28 | . | TRBD1 | TGTGCCAGCAGTTTGGGACAGGCCCAAGAGACCCAGTACTTC | CASSLGQAQETQYF
TRBJ2-7 | TRBV7-3 | . | TRBD2 | TGTGCCAGCAGCAAAGAGGGAGGGATCGAGCAGTACTTC | CASSKEGGIEQYF
TRBJ1-1 | TRBV18 | few | TRBD1 | TGTGCCAGCTCACACGGGACAGACACCGCGGCTTTCTTT | CASSHGTDTAAFF
TRBJ2-7 | TRBV28 | . | . | TGTGCCAGCAGTTTGGAGGACGAGCAGTACTTC | CASSLEDEQYF
TRBJ1-2 | TRBV5-8 | . | . | TGTGCCAGCAGCTTGGTTTCAGGGAGGAATGGCTACACCTTC | CASSLVSGRNGYTF
TRBJ1-5 | TRBV7-9 | . | TRBD1 | TGTGCCAGCAGCGTACAGGGGAATCAGCCCCAGCATTTT | CASSVQGNQPQHF
TRBJ2-7 | TRBV19 | . | . | TGTGCCAGTAGTGCAGGACTTTTGTCCTACGAGCAGTACTTC | CASSAGLLSYEQYF
TRBJ1-6 | TRBV19 | . | . | TGTGCCAGCACGGGGGGTTCCTTCTCACCCCTCCACTTT | CASTGGSFSPLHF
TRBJ1-1 | TRBV9 | . | . | TGTGCCAGCAGCACACAGACAGCGAACACTGAAGCTTTCTTT | CASSTQTANTEAFF
TRBJ2-7 | TRBV2 | once | TRBD2 | TGTGCCGGAACTAGCGGGGGGGGTGAGCAGTACTTC | CAGTSGGGEQYF
TRBJ2-7 | TRBV5-1 | once | . | TGCGCCAGCAGCCCTACAGGGATGAACGCCGAGCAGTACTTC | CASSPTGMNAEQYF
TRBJ1-5 | TRBV7-2 | . | TRBD1 | TGTGCCAGCAGCGCCGGACAGGGCCTGAATCAGCCCCAGCATTTT | CASSAGQGLNQPQHF
TRBJ2-3 | TRBV18 | . | . | TGTGCCAGCTCACCGGAAGCGAGCACAGATACGCAGTATTTT | CASSPEASTDTQYF
TRBJ1-5 | TRBV15 | . | . | TGTGCCACCAGCAGACGTGGGAGGGGTGATCAGCCCCAGCATTTT | CATSRRGRGDQPQHF
TRBJ1-1 | TRBV6-1 | . | TRBD1 | TGTGCCAGCAGGGACAGGGCGGTCACTGAAGCTTTCTTT | CASRDRAVTEAFF
TRBJ1-5 | TRBV6-5 | . | TRBD1 | TGTGCCAGCAGGGATGGAGGGGGCGGTCAGCCCCAGCATTTT | CASRDGGGGQPQHF
TRBJ1-3 | TRBV5-4 | . | TRBD1 | TGTGCCAGCAGCGTGGAGACAGGGGTCAACACCATATATTTT | CASSVETGVNTIYF
TRBJ2-1 | TRBV9 | . | . | TGTGCCAGCAGCGTAGGAGGGCGTGGTGAGCAGTTCTTC | CASSVGGRGEQFF
TRBJ1-5 | TRBV19 | . | TRBD1 | TGTGCCAGTAGGTGGACAGGGGTCAGTAATCAGCCCCAGCATTTT | CASRWTGVSNQPQHF
TRBJ2-1 | TRBV4-2 | . | . | TGTGCCAGCAGCCAATCCCCCTTCGTAGCACAGTTCTTC | CASSQSPFVAQFF
TRBJ2-7 | TRBV5-5 | . | . | TGTGCCAGCAGCCATGTAGCGGACTATGCCTTCTACGAGCAGTACTTC | CASSHVADYAFYEQYF
TRBJ1-1 | TRBV7-9 | once | . | TGTGCCAGCAGCGGCCCAATCGGGGTGACTGAAGCTTTCTTT | CASSGPIGVTEAFF
TRBJ1-6 | TRBV15 | few | . | TGTGCCACCAGCAGAGATTCACAGGAAAGTTCACCCCTCCACTTT | CATSRDSQESSPLHF
TRBJ2-2 | TRBV9 | . | TRBD2 | TGTGCCAGCAGCGTATTTGGTAGCGGGGGGGCACCCGGGGAGCTGTTTTTT | CASSVFGSGGAPGELFF
TRBJ2-7 | TRBV7-9 | . | TRBD1 | TGTGCCAGCAGCTCGCCAGGACAGGGCCACGAGCAGTACTTC | CASSSPGQGHEQYF
TRBJ1-4 | TRBV4-2 | . | . | TGTGCCAGCAGCCCACAAGCGGACCCAAAGAATGAAAAACTGTTTTTT | CASSPQADPKNEKLFF
TRBJ2-5 | TRBV6-5 | . | TRBD2 | TGTGCCAGCACCGGAAGCGGGGCAGGGGAGACCCAGTACTTC | CASTGSGAGETQYF
TRBJ1-4 | TRBV7-2 | . | TRBD1 | TGTGCCAGCAGCCGGACAGGGTTAAATGAAAAACTGTTTTTT | CASSRTGLNEKLFF
TRBJ1-6 | TRBV5-1 | . | . | TGCGCCAGCAGCCGGGAGGGCTCCTATAATTCACCCCTCCACTTT | CASSREGSYNSPLHF
TRBJ2-7 | TRBV5-1 | . | TRBD2 | TGCGCCAGCAGCACCGGACTAGCGGGGGCCTACGAGCAGTACTTC | CASSTGLAGAYEQYF